The present entry profiles one T cell receptor beta chain with its context. Its antigen is still unknown. V shed 3 bases and J shed 2 bases, with 26 bases lying between them. This CDR3 contains 20 residues. These data come from a study of Graves' ophthalmopathy and Graves' hyperthyroidism. CDR3 regions of TCR beta were amplified from RNA transcripts. RT-PCR in the first round used HTBI primers; a second-round multiplex PCR followed. TCRdb recomputed calls from the multiplex PCR reads with MiXCR, one row per CDR3 protein. Of about 700,000 distinct CDR3 sequences detected, over 40% appear once; the ten largest clones hold 3% to 4%. General study findings and limits: Among thyroid clonotypes expanded above 0.001 frequency, most also appeared in blood.

The sequence was obtained from an adult man with Graves' ophthalmopathy. The specimen sequenced was peripheral blood. The V and J genes are TRBV12-3 or TRBV12-4 and TRBJ1-5; D remains unclear. This chain's CDR3 is CASSFLFSEINGMGNQPQHF. CDR3 coding DNA: TGTGCCAGCAGTTTTTTGTTCTCCGAGATCAACGGAATGGGCAATCAGCCCCAGCATTTT.